The 10 T cell receptor beta chains below were found in one sample sequenced in a study of shared clonotypes between healthy human individuals. Assay: immunoSEQ multiplex PCR; the TCRdb copy retains only in-frame clones and omits some. The sample records roughly 700,000 clones, roughly 70% being singletons. What was sequenced was memory CD4+ T cells sorted from blood. Stated subset: CD45RA-negative fraction. These receptors were obtained from a woman in her twenties or thirties in good health.

In this sample, this clone turned up once. The DNA of the CDR3 is TGTGCCAGCAGTTTCCGGCGACTAGCGGGACCCTACGAGCAGTACTTC. It yields the protein CASSFRRLAGPYEQYF. This chain joins TRBV28 and TRBJ2-7, with 11 bases identical to TRBD2. This CDR3 is built from 16 residues. The V gene end was trimmed by 3 bases and the J gene end by 2 bases; junction bases not matched to a gene: 6. CDR1 is MDHEN, CDR2 SYDVKM, per germline.

This clone was seen just once. The rearrangement joins TRBV29-1 to TRBJ2-4, with 12 bases lining up with TRBD2. Germline CDR1 is SQVTM and CDR2 is ANQGSEA. V was clipped by 6 bases and J by 0 bases; unmatched bases: 12. The CDR3 extends over 18 amino acids. The CDR3 sequence is CSVHEGLAGTLAKNIQYF. The CDR3 DNA reads TGCAGCGTCCATGAGGGACTAGCGGGCACCTTAGCCAAAAACATTCAGTACTTC.

This clone was detected only a few times. V gene TRBV28 combines with J gene TRBJ1-5, with D uncertain. CDR1 is MDHEN, CDR2 SYDVKM, per germline. The V end lost 9 bases, the J end lost 11 bases, and 11 bases lay between the germline ends. The CDR3 totals 10 residues. The CDR3 coding sequence is TGTGCCAGTAGCACGTTGGCCCAGCATTTT. Translated: CASSTLAQHF.

In this sample, this clone turned up once. This chain joins TRBV30 and TRBJ2-1; the D is unclear. Between the trimmed V and J ends, which lost 5 bases and 3 bases, there was a span of 20 bases. The CDR3 is 16 amino acids. Germline V lookup: CDR1 GTSNPN, CDR2 SVGIG (reference sequence). The CDR3 DNA is TGTGCCTGGGCCCGTGTGGGGTTAGGGCGCTACAATGAGCAGTTCTTC. Its protein product is CAWARVGLGRYNEQFF.

V usage is TRBV19 and J usage is TRBJ2-6; no clear D gene. Trimming took off 6 bases at V and 0 bases at J, with 9 bases between the two ends. CDR1 LNHDA and CDR2 SQIVND come from the germline V gene (reference sequence). This CDR3 has 15 amino acids. CDR3 DNA sequence: TGTGCCAGTAGGCTACAGAGCTCTGGGGCCAACGTCCTGACTTTC. Its translation is CASRLQSSGANVLTF.

The rearrangement links TRBV19 to TRBJ2-6; D possibly corresponds to TRBD2 (6 bases). Germline CDR1 and CDR2: LNHDA and SQIVND (reference sequence). The CDR3 totals 15 residues. Trimming took off 7 bases at V and 2 bases at J, with 12 bases between the two ends. In nucleotides, the CDR3 is TGTGCCAGTACCCCCGGGGAGGCTGGGGCCAACGTCCTGACTTTC. Translation gives CASTPGEAGANVLTF. Full variable domain (remainder filled in from reference TRBV19 and TRBJ2-6): DGGITQSPKYLFRKEGQNVTLSCEQNLNHDAMYWYRQDPGQGLRLIYYSQIVNDFQKGDIAEGYSVSREKKESFPLTVTSAQKNPTAFYLCASTPGEAGANVLTFGAGSRLTVL.

The chain recombines TRBV2 with TRBJ2-7; TRBD2 agrees at 8 bases. CDR1 and CDR2 (germline): SNHLY, FYNNEI. The CDR3 length is 14 residues. The trim removed 7 bases at V and 5 bases at J, leaving 10 bases unmatched. The CDR3 loop is CASNPGTRRDEQYF. The CDR3 region has the DNA TGTGCCAGCAATCCCGGGACTAGGAGAGACGAGCAGTACTTC.

The chain uses TRBV5-1 and TRBJ2-3; D gene uncertain. Trimming stripped 5 bases from V and 6 bases from J, with 13 bases between. The germline CDR1 and CDR2 sequences are SGHRS and YFSETQ. The CDR3 consists of 13 residues. For the CDR3, the DNA is TGCGCCAGCAGACAGACCTTAAGTGATACGCAGTATTTT. Translation gives CASRQTLSDTQYF.

V usage is TRBV5-6 and J usage is TRBJ1-1; D gene unclear. The CDR3 sequence is 13 residues long. V was trimmed by 3 bases and J by 4 bases, leaving 10 bases between them. CDR1 SGHDT and CDR2 YYEEEE come from the germline V gene. The CDR3 spells CASSSRWVTEAFF. As DNA, the CDR3 is TGTGCCAGCAGCTCCCGGTGGGTCACTGAAGCTTTCTTT.

This sequence joins TRBV6-1 and TRBJ2-6; the D gene is possibly TRBD2 (5 bases). Germline CDR1 reads MNHNS; CDR2 reads SASEGT. CDR3 size: 16 residues. Trimming left V 2 bases short and J 0 bases short, with 8 bases between. The CDR3, as DNA: TGTGCCAGCAGTGAACTGCGGGCCTCTGGGGCCAACGTCCTGACTTTC. The encoded protein is CASSELRASGANVLTF.